This TCR beta chain was recorded in a study of T cells in Graves' hyperthyroidism and ophthalmopathy. This clonotype has a handful of counts. CDR1 MNHNS and CDR2 SASEGT come from the germline V gene. This CDR3 has 17 residues. Trimming stripped 6 bases from V and 6 bases from J, with 24 bases between. From RNA transcripts, TCR beta CDR3 regions were amplified. HTBI primers were used for first-round RT-PCR of the TCR CDR3. TCRdb passed the multiplex PCR reads through MiXCR, listing each CDR3 protein once. The table shows around 350,000 distinct CDR3 sequences, with roughly 15% occurring only once. The chain uses TRBV6-1 and TRBJ2-4; no reliable D call. The specimen sequenced was blood. This receptor was taken from an older woman with Graves' ophthalmopathy. CDR3 nucleotides: TGTGCCAGCAGGCCCGGGCCAGGTGCTAGGACGGGAAACATTCAGTACTTC. This codes for CASRPGPGARTGNIQYF.